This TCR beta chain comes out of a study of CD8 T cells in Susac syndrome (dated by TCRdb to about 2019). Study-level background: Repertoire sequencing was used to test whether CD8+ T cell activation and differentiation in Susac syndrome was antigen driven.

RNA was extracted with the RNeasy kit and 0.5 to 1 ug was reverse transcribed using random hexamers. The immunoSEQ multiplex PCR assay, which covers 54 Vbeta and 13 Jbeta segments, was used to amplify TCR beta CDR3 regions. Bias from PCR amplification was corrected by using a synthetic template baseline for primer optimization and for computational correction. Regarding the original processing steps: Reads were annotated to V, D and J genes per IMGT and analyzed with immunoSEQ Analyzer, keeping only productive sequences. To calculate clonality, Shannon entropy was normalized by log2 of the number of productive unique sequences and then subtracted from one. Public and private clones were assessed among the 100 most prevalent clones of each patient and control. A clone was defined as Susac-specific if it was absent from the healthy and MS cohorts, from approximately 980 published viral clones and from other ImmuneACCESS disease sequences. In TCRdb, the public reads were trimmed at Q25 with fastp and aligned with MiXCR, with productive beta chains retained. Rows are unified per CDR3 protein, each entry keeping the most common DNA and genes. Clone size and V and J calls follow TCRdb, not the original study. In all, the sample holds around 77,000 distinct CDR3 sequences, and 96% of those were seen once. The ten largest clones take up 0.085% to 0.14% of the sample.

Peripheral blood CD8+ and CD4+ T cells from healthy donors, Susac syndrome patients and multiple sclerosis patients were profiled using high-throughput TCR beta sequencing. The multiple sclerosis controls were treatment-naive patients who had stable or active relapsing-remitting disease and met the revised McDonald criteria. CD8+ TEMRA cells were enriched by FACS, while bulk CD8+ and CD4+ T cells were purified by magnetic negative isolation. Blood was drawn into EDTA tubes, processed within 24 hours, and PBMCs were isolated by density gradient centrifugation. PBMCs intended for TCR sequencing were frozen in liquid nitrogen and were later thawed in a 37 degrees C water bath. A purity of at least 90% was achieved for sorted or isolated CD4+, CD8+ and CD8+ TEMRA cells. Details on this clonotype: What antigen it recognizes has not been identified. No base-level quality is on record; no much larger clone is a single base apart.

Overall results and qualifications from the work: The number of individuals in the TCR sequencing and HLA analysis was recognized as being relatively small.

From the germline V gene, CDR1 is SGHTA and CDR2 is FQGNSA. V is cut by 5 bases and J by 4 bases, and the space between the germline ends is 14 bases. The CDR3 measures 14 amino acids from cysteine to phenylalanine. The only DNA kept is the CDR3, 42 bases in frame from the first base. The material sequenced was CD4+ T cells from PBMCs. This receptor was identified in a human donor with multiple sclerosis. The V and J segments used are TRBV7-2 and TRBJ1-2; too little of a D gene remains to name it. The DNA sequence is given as TGTGCCAGCAGCGGTGTACGCCAAACCTATGGCTACACCTTC. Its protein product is CASSGVRQTYGYTF. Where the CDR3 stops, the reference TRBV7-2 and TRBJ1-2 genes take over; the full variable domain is GAGVSQSPSNKVTEKGKDVELRCDPISGHTALYWYRQSLGQGLEFLIYFQGNSAPDKSGLPSDRFSAERTGGSVSTLTIQRTQQEDSAVYLCASSGVRQTYGYTFGSGTRLTVV.